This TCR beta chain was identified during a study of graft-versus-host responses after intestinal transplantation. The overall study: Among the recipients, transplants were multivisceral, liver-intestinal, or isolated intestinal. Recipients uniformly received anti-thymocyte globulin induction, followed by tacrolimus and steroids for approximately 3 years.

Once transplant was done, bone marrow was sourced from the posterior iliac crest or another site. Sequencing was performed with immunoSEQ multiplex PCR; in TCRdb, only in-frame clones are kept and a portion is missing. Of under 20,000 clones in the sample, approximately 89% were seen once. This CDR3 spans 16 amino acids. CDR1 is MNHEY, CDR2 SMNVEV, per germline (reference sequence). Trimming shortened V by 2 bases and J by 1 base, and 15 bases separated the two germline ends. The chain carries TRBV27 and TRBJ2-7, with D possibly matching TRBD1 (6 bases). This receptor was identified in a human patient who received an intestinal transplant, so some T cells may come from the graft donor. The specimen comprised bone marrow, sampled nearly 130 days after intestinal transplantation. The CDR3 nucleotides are TGTGCCAGCAGTTTAAATAACAGGGAATATTCCTACGAGCAGTACTTC. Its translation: CASSLNNREYSYEQYF.